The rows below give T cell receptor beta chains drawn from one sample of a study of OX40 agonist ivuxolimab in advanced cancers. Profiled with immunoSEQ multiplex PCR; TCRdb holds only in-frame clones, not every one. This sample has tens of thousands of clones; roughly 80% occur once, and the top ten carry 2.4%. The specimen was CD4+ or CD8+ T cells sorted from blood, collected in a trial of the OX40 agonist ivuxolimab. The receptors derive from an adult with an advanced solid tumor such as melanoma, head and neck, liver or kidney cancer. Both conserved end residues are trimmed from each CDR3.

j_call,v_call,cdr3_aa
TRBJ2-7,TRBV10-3,AISAPGYEQY
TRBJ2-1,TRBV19,ASSMWGRAGDEQF
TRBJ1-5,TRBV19,ASTDRRDYQPQH
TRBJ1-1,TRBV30,AWSVGQGLINTEAF
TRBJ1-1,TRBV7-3,ASRRQGTSTEAF
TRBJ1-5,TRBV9,ASSTAGWGQPQH
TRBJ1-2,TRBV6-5,ASSYREGNYGYT
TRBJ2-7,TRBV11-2,ASSSRTSRKYEQY
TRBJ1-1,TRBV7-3,ASSLTGANTEAF
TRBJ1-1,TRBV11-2,ASRLPGRLRTEAF
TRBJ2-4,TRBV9,ASSVTSQGDIQY
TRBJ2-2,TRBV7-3,ASSLELASNTGELF
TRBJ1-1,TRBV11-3,ASSLEGWEGTEAF
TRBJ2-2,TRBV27,ASSCLVKSPSGRTTGELF
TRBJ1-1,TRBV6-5,ASSPGQRPNTEAF
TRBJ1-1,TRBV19,ASSRGDETNTEAF
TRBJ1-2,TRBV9,ASSPRTEYYGYT